Following are 19 T cell receptor beta chains from one sample sequenced in a study of T cell changes during pregnancy in multiple sclerosis. Repertoires were generated with immunoSEQ multiplex PCR, while TCRdb's copy carries only in-frame clones and drops some. Of about 70,000 clones listed, almost 95% are singletons. This specimen consisted of CD8+ T cells from peripheral blood mononuclear cells, obtained in the third trimester of pregnancy. The receptors derive from a female donor in good health, enrolled as a control in a pregnancy study.

The chain combines TRBV2 with TRBJ1-3, with TRBD1 matching 9 bases. The V and J ends lost 8 bases and 2 bases, in that order; junction bases with no gene match: 7. The CDR3 runs 15 residues. CDR1 is SNHLY and CDR2 is FYNNEI in the germline V gene. The CDR3, as DNA: TGTGCCAGCGCGGGACAGGGCTGGACTGGAAACACCATATATTTT. Translation: CASAGQGWTGNTIYF.

The genes are TRBV7-8 and TRBJ2-6, with D possibly TRBD2 on 5 matching bases. The V end lost 5 bases, the J end lost 2 bases, and 10 bases lay between the germline ends. The CDR3 has 15 residues. Germline V gives CDR1 SGHVS, CDR2 FQNEAQ. CDR3 loop: CASSPGFTGANVLTF. The CDR3 region has the DNA TGTGCCAGCAGCCCGGGATTTACTGGGGCCAACGTCCTGACTTTC.

This chain links TRBV27 with TRBJ1-1; 9 nucleotides match TRBD1. The V gene end was trimmed by 6 bases and the J gene end by 4 bases; junction bases not matched to a gene: 6. This CDR3 region has 14 residues. The germline V gene encodes CDR1 MNHEY and CDR2 SMNVEV (reference sequence). The CDR3 nucleotides are TGTGCCAGCAGCCTAGGACAGGGGAGCACTGAAGCTTTCTTT. Its translation: CASSLGQGSTEAFF.

The DNA for the CDR3 is TGTGCCAGCAGTTTAAACCAGGACAGTCCTTCCGAGCAGTACTTC. Residues: CASSLNQDSPSEQYF. The V gene is TRBV9, the J gene TRBJ2-7; D possibly corresponds to TRBD1 (6 bases). V dropped 5 bases and J dropped 6 bases, with 21 bases sitting between them. The CDR3 is 15 residues long. CDR1 and CDR2 from the germline V gene are SGDLS and YYNGEE.

The chain couples TRBV27 to TRBJ1-3, with 7 positions matching TRBD1. The junction had 6 bases not matched to a gene; V was cut back by 7 bases and J by 0 bases. Per the germline V gene, CDR1 is MNHEY and CDR2 is SMNVEV (reference sequence). The CDR3 length is 15 residues. CDR3 sequence reads: CASKEGASSGNTIYF. CDR3 nucleotides: TGTGCCAGCAAAGAGGGGGCGAGCTCTGGAAACACCATATATTTT.

This rearrangement joins TRBV11-3 to TRBJ1-1; D is unresolved. CDR3 length equals 12 residues. Germline CDR1 and CDR2: SGHNT and YENEEA. Between the trimmed V and J ends, which lost 1 base and 10 bases, there was a span of 10 bases. The CDR3 DNA sequence: TGTGCCAGCAGCTTAGGTCCGGGAGGAGCTTTCTTT. This sequence encodes CASSLGPGGAFF. Supplemented by reference TRBV11-3 and TRBJ1-1, the full variable domain reads EAGVVQSPRYKIIEKKQPVAFWCNPISGHNTLYWYLQNLGQGPELLIRYENEEAVDDSQLPKDRFSAERLKGVDSTLKIQPAELGDSAVYLCASSLGPGGAFFGQGTRLTVV.

The V and J genes are TRBV5-6 and TRBJ1-4; perhaps TRBD1 as D (6 bases). V was cut by 5 bases and J by 4 bases, with 12 bases left in between. The CDR3 contains 14 residues. Germline CDR1 SGHDT, CDR2 YYEEEE. In DNA, the CDR3 is TGTGCCAGCAGTCGGGGGGCGAGTAATGAAAAACTGTTTTTT. Its protein product is CASSRGASNEKLFF.

This chain links TRBV19 with TRBJ1-1; D call uncertain. This CDR3 contains 13 residues. V lost 3 bases and J lost 1, with 6 bases in between. Germline CDR1 LNHDA, CDR2 SQIVND (reference sequence). This chain's CDR3 is CASSILGNTEAFF. In DNA, the CDR3 is TGTGCCAGTAGTATTCTAGGGAACACTGAAGCTTTCTTT.

This rearrangement joins TRBV7-9 to TRBJ2-7; 7 bases map to TRBD1. The germline V gene has CDR1 SEHNR and CDR2 FQNEAQ (reference sequence). Germline trimming cut 5 bases from V and 0 bases from J; bases unmatched to any gene: 4. The CDR3 covers 14 residues. CDR3 residues: CASSPGQVSYEQYF. CDR3 bases: TGTGCCAGCAGCCCAGGACAGGTCTCCTACGAGCAGTACTTC.

V gene TRBV4-2 combines with J gene TRBJ2-7; D perhaps matches TRBD2 (5 bases). Germline CDR1 is LGHNA and CDR2 is YNFKEQ. This CDR3 comprises 14 residues. V was cut by 0 bases and J by 3 bases, with 9 bases left in between. CDR3 DNA sequence: TGTGCCAGCAGCCAAGAATGGGAGTTCTACGAGCAGTACTTC. It codes for CASSQEWEFYEQYF.

V and J are TRBV4-1 and TRBJ2-1; possible D gene TRBD1, 5 bases. This CDR3 is 15 amino acids long. Germline V gives CDR1 MGHRA, CDR2 YSYEKL. The V end lost 0 bases, the J end lost 9 bases, and 15 bases lay between the germline ends. The CDR3 protein is CASSQDTLGHTEQFF. The CDR3 region has the DNA TGCGCCAGCAGCCAAGATACCCTAGGACATACTGAGCAGTTCTTC.

The chain has TRBV13 and TRBJ2-1; 8 nucleotides agree with TRBD1. Germline V gene lookup returns CDR1 PRHDT and CDR2 FYEKMQ (reference sequence). The V and J ends lost 4 bases and 3 bases, in that order; junction bases with no gene match: 26. CDR3 size: 22 residues. This CDR3 is CASSSTQIIDRGIPSNYNEQFF. The CDR3, as DNA: TGTGCCAGCAGCTCCACCCAAATAATAGACAGGGGAATTCCATCGAACTACAATGAGCAGTTCTTC.

Comments on this clone: Since a much larger clone is just one base distant, this may be a read error. This chain joins TRBV7-9 and TRBJ2-7; 9 nucleotides align to TRBD1. The CDR3 loop spans 13 amino acids. Germline CDR1 reads SEHNR; CDR2 reads FQNEAQ (reference sequence). V shed 3 bases and J 3 bases; nucleotides not matched to a gene: 0. The CDR3 sequence: CASSLDRGYEQYF. DNA of the CDR3: TGTGCCAGCAGCTTGGACAGGGGCTACGAGCAGTACTTC.

This chain links TRBV5-6 with TRBJ1-5; 7 nucleotides line up with TRBD1. The germline V gene has CDR1 SGHDT and CDR2 YYEEEE. This CDR3 is built from 14 residues. V was clipped by 1 base and J by 7 bases; unmatched bases: 5. CDR3 loop: CASSLKGALQPQHF. The DNA of the CDR3 is TGTGCCAGCAGCTTGAAGGGGGCTCTGCAGCCCCAGCATTTT.

A note on this clone: Since the CDR3 does not end with the conserved phenylalanine or tryptophan, this likely comes from a read error. The DNA is omitted, as the CDR3 cannot be located on it reliably, and the CDR3 follows TCRdb's listing. The V call is TRBV2, the J call TRBJ1-1. Inclusive of both ends, the CDR3 amounts to 10 amino acids. Germline V gene lookup returns CDR1 SNHLY and CDR2 FYNNEI. CDR3 region: CASRALSTGN.

The chain combines TRBV9 with TRBJ2-1; perhaps TRBD1 as D (5 bases). The ends were cut back, 3 bases at V and 9 bases at J, with 10 bases in the middle. The V gene's germline CDR1 is SGDLS and CDR2 YYNGEE. There are 12 residues in the CDR3. The CDR3, as DNA: TGTGCCAGCAGCGCTCCAGGGTCTGAGCAGTTCTTC. This gives the protein CASSAPGSEQFF.

The chain couples TRBV4-2 to TRBJ2-2; D might be TRBD2 (5 bases). The CDR3 has 14 residues. CDR1 and CDR2 (germline): LGHNA, YNFKEQ. V lost 3 bases to trimming and J lost 5 bases, with 10 bases between them. CDR3 bases: TGTGCCAGCAGCCACGCCACGGGGACCGGGGAGCTGTTTTTT. Its protein is CASSHATGTGELFF.

V usage is TRBV7-9 and J usage is TRBJ1-2; D is possibly TRBD1 (5 bases). V was clipped by 5 bases and J by 2 bases, with 9 bases between them. This CDR3 spans 13 amino acids. Germline V gene sequence: CDR1 SEHNR, CDR2 FQNEAQ (reference sequence). The CDR3 loop reads CASSLGPNYGYTF. DNA for the CDR3: TGTGCCAGCAGCCTGGGGCCGAACTATGGCTACACCTTC.

The rearrangement links TRBV9 to TRBJ1-1; TRBD1 might be the D (6 bases). Between the trimmed V and J ends, which lost 3 bases and 4 bases, there was a span of 19 bases. The CDR3 is made up of 16 amino acids. Germline V gene lookup returns CDR1 SGDLS and CDR2 YYNGEE. CDR3 DNA sequence: TGTGCCAGCAGCGATGACGTTAGGGGGACGGGCACTGAAGCTTTCTTT. Its protein product is CASSDDVRGTGTEAFF.